This TCR beta chain was identified in a study of post-analysis software for immune sequencing data. Study context: Both relapsing-remitting and secondary progressive multiple sclerosis featured among the disease courses, as did progressive-relapsing multiple sclerosis. Findings and caveats of the study: The normalized Chao1 diversity of multiple sclerosis patients was significantly lower than that of controls. Strong co-clustering by F measure was evident for samples that had been prepared in the same batch. Four to six TRBV segments, including TRBV5-6, TRBV5-1 and TRBV20-1, were more frequent in patients than controls.

Unique molecular identifiers featured in each of the TCR beta cDNA libraries. Some 500,000 cDNA molecules were recovered from an input of 1 to 10 million T cells. TCRdb recomputed calls from the PCR reads with MiXCR, one row per CDR3 protein. The top ten hold about 7.6% of the sample, which has 400,000 to 500,000 distinct CDR3 sequences, 30% to 45% seen once. The CDR3 is 18 residues long. CDR1 is MNHEY and CDR2 is SVGEGT in the germline V gene. With respect to this clonotype: Antigen: not known. Compared with germline, one end of the junction differs, possibly owing to a read error.

Sample: blood. The receptor's source is a girl aged 2 to 10 with multiple sclerosis. The genes are TRBV6-2 or TRBV6-3 and TRBJ1-1; 9 bases are a match to TRBD1. CDR3 loop: CAGSYSGTGISDHTEAFF. The CDR3 region has the DNA TGTGCCGGCAGTTACTCGGGGACAGGGATTTCTGACCACACTGAAGCTTTCTTT.